Described below is a single T cell receptor (beta chain) sequence and its context. Its antigen remains unknown. Repertoires were generated with immunoSEQ multiplex PCR, while TCRdb's copy carries only in-frame clones and drops some. The data hold under 650,000 clones, with almost 97% observed a single time. The V gene's germline CDR1 is DFQATT and CDR2 SNEGSKA (reference sequence). This CDR3 comprises 11 residues. The V gene end was trimmed by 5 bases and the J gene end by 6 bases; junction bases not matched to a gene: 1. This sample was taken from a study of shared clonotypes between healthy human individuals. General study points: Rarefaction revealed incomplete sorted-subset sequencing despite large depth.

Sequencing input: naive CD4+ T cells sorted from blood. The subset denotes: CD45RA+ positively selected. The chain is built from TRBV20-1 and TRBJ2-1, with TRBD1 matching 7 bases. The receptor's source is a woman in her twenties or thirties in good health. The CDR3: CSARDSNEQFF. DNA for the CDR3: TGCAGTGCTCGGGACAGCAATGAGCAGTTCTTC.